Below, one T cell receptor (beta chain) is given with its context. The antigen is undetermined. 5'RACE template switching produced TCR cDNA carrying a universal primer site and UMIs. TCRdb processed the 5' RACE reads anew with MiXCR; each CDR3 protein has one entry. The sample consists of about 340,000 distinct CDR3 sequences, about 4% of them appearing once. Germline CDR1 is KGHSH and CDR2 is LQKENI. The CDR3 contains 21 residues. The J segment lost 4 bases and the V segment lost 0 bases, leaving 19 bases of the junction unmatched. These data belong to a study of T cells after yellow fever vaccination. Findings and caveats of the study: Shared CD4/CD8 clonotypes were a small share, likely from convergent recombination. Subsequent booster samples again held most clones from primary vaccination (roughly 96% CD4, over 80% CD8). Contamination of FACS-sorted repertoires by abundant clonotypes from the bulk population could occur.

This receptor was identified in a young man who received the YFV17D yellow fever vaccine. The chain has TRBV18 and TRBJ2-4; 9 bases are shared with TRBD1. The sample consisted of PBMCs, taken 5 days after the yellow fever booster vaccination. The CDR3, as DNA: TGTGCCAGCTCACCACCTTCACTTGGCGGATCGGACAGGGGCCGTAAAAACATTCAGTACTTC. It encodes CASSPPSLGGSDRGRKNIQYF.